These 14 T cell receptor beta chains came from one sample sequenced in a study of shared clonotypes between healthy human individuals (TCRdb year 2020). Library preparation employed the immunoSEQ multiplex PCR assay. Here the immuneACCESS table is served through TCRdb, limited to in-frame sequences with V and J called. Missing clones are a known gap in these copies; in checked studies unresolved V genes cover under half, and the rest lacks a known reason. The sample contains roughly 1 million clones, about 75% of them found a single time. The top ten clonotypes cover 1.4% of the sample. The sequenced sample consisted of memory CD4+ T cells sorted from blood. The sample's cell subset or site, from its label and the paper: CD45RA-negative fraction. The receptor set was obtained from a man between 18 and 35 years old in good health.

In regard to this clone: This sample also contains other DNA sequences that code for the same CDR3. The rearrangement links TRBV5-1 to TRBJ1-1; D not certain. The V gene lost 0 bases and the J gene lost 1 base, with 7 bases spanning the gap. The CDR3 loop spans 14 amino acids. In germline, CDR1 is SGHRS, CDR2 YFSETQ. CDR3 DNA sequence: TGCGCCAGCAGCTTGGGGGGTTCGAACACTGAAGCTTTCTTT. As protein: CASSLGGSNTEAFF. The full variable domain, with the rest looked up from reference TRBV5-1 and TRBJ1-1, is KAGVTQTPRYLIKTRGQQVTLSCSPISGHRSVSWYQQTPGQGLQFLFEYFSETQRNKGNFPGRFSGRQFSNSRSEMNVSTLELGDSALYLCASSLGGSNTEAFFGQGTRLTVV.

The rearrangement uses TRBV2 and TRBJ2-1; D not resolved. Between the trimmed V and J ends, which lost 3 bases and 9 bases, there was a span of 12 bases. CDR3 length: 13 amino acids. In germline, CDR1 is SNHLY, CDR2 FYNNEI. Here the CDR3 reads CASSDGRFSEQFF. The CDR3 DNA is TGTGCCAGCAGTGACGGTCGGTTCAGTGAGCAGTTCTTC.

This sequence joins TRBV7-2 and TRBJ1-2; tentatively, D is TRBD1 (6 bases). Trimming pared 3 bases from V and 2 bases from J, leaving 10 bases between. Looked up from germline, CDR1 is SGHTA and CDR2 is FQGNSA. CDR3 length: 14 amino acids. This chain's CDR3 is CASSFSGANYGYTF. CDR3 coding DNA: TGTGCCAGCAGCTTTTCAGGGGCGAACTATGGCTACACCTTC. The full variable domain, rest sourced from reference TRBV7-2 and TRBJ1-2, is GAGVSQSPSNKVTEKGKDVELRCDPISGHTALYWYRQSLGQGLEFLIYFQGNSAPDKSGLPSDRFSAERTGGSVSTLTIQRTQQEDSAVYLCASSFSGANYGYTFGSGTRLTVV.

The V and J genes are TRBV19 and TRBJ2-6; the match to TRBD1 covers 10 bases. V was clipped by 5 bases and J by 2 bases; unmatched bases: 3. This CDR3 comprises 16 residues. Germline V lookup: CDR1 LNHDA, CDR2 SQIVND (reference sequence). Here the CDR3 DNA reads TGTGCCAGTAGTCCGACAGGGGGCACTGGGGCCAACGTCCTGACTTTC. It specifies CASSPTGGTGANVLTF.

The chain joins TRBV4-1 to TRBJ2-7; 8 bases line up with TRBD1. The CDR3 is 16 amino acids. Germline CDR1 MGHRA, CDR2 YSYEKL. V lost 1 base and J lost 1; bases outside the gene matches: 6. The CDR3 nucleotides are TGCGCCAGCAGCCAAGGTGGACAGGGAAGGTCCTACGAGCAGTACTTC. This translates into CASSQGGQGRSYEQYF.

Only a few counts were recorded for this clone. The V and J genes are TRBV7-3 and TRBJ1-6; TRBD1 matches 7 bases. The CDR3 is 13 amino acids. Germline V gene sequence: CDR1 SGHTA, CDR2 FQGTGA. V dropped 5 bases and J dropped 10; count of bases not matched to a gene: 5. CDR3 protein: CASSQTGTSPLHF. DNA for the CDR3: TGTGCCAGCAGCCAGACAGGGACGTCACCCCTCCACTTT.

This chain joins TRBV28 and TRBJ2-3; the D call may be TRBD1 or TRBD2 (5 bases each). This CDR3 has 15 amino acids. V lost 4 bases, J lost 9 bases, and 20 bases lay in between. CDR1 is MDHEN, CDR2 SYDVKM, per germline. CDR3 protein: CASSSRGRAVGTQYF. CDR3 DNA sequence: TGTGCCAGCAGTTCCCGGGGCCGGGCCGTCGGGACGCAGTATTTT.

Note on this clone: This CDR3 is also generated by other DNA sequences in the sample. CDR3: CASSERGGEADTQYF. The CDR3 DNA reads as TGTGCCAGCAGTGAAAGGGGAGGGGAAGCAGATACGCAGTATTTT. The V and J genes are TRBV6-1 and TRBJ2-3; 7 bases match TRBD2. Looked up from germline, CDR1 is MNHNS and CDR2 is SASEGT. The ends lost 2 bases at V and 4 bases at J; junction bases unmatched: 6. The CDR3 runs 15 residues.

This chain uses TRBV5-1 with TRBJ2-3; D might be TRBD2 (7 bases). Germline CDR1 and CDR2: SGHRS and YFSETQ. This CDR3 region has 17 residues. V was clipped by 0 bases and J by 4 bases, with 18 bases between them. CDR3 sequence: CASSLGSGGGGADTQYF. CDR3 coding DNA: TGCGCCAGCAGCTTGGGGTCCGGCGGGGGCGGTGCAGATACGCAGTATTTT. Supplemented by reference TRBV5-1 and TRBJ2-3, the full variable domain reads KAGVTQTPRYLIKTRGQQVTLSCSPISGHRSVSWYQQTPGQGLQFLFEYFSETQRNKGNFPGRFSGRQFSNSRSEMNVSTLELGDSALYLCASSLGSGGGGADTQYFGPGTRLTVL.

The chain carries TRBV7-3 and TRBJ2-1, with 8 bases lining up with TRBD2. This CDR3 region has 16 residues. Germline lookup yields CDR1 SGHTA and CDR2 FQGTGA. The V and J ends lost 2 bases and 4 bases, in that order; junction bases with no gene match: 7. CDR3 coding DNA: TGTGCCAGCAGCTTAGATGGCGGGGGGCCGTACAATGAGCAGTTCTTC. As protein: CASSLDGGGPYNEQFF. The whole variable domain, remainder taken from reference TRBV7-3 and TRBJ2-1, is GAGVSQTPSNKVTEKGKYVELRCDPISGHTALYWYRQSLGQGPEFLIYFQGTGAADDSGLPNDRFFAVRPEGSVSTLKIQRTERGDSAVYLCASSLDGGGPYNEQFFGPGTRLTVL.

V usage is TRBV28 and J usage is TRBJ1-2; D is undetermined. The germline V and J ends were trimmed by 8 bases and 2 bases, with 9 bases remaining between them. CDR1 is MDHEN, CDR2 SYDVKM, per germline. The CDR3 is made up of 12 amino acids. CDR3 loop: CASGDGNYGYTF. As DNA, the CDR3 is TGTGCCAGCGGTGACGGGAACTATGGCTACACCTTC.

The rearrangement uses TRBV5-1 and TRBJ1-4; a possible D gene is TRBD1 (5 bases). Trimming stripped 0 bases from V and 4 bases from J, with 7 bases between. Germline values: CDR1 SGHRS, CDR2 YFSETQ. The CDR3 consists of 14 residues. The CDR3 DNA is TGCGCCAGCAGCTTGGGGGGCCATAATGAAAAACTGTTTTTT. Its protein product is CASSLGGHNEKLFF.

The chain recombines TRBV28 with TRBJ2-5; TRBD1 matches at 7 bases. Germline V gene sequence: CDR1 MDHEN, CDR2 SYDVKM. This CDR3 is 15 amino acids long. Trimming at V came to 3 bases and at J to 9 bases, leaving 13 bases not matched to a gene. In DNA form, the CDR3 reads TGTGCCAGCAGTTTCCGCGGGTTAGGGGGCAGGGCCCAGTACTTC. This codes for CASSFRGLGGRAQYF.

The rearrangement links TRBV27 to TRBJ2-7; 9 bases align to TRBD1. After removal of 5 bases from V and 2 bases from J, the junction contained 7 bases not matched to a gene. The CDR3 is 15 residues long. Germline CDR1 reads MNHEY; CDR2 reads SMNVEV (reference sequence). DNA for the CDR3: TGTGCCAGCAGTGTAAAGGGACAGGGCCCCTACGAGCAGTACTTC. Its translation is CASSVKGQGPYEQYF.